The clone carrying this T cell receptor (beta chain) was counted only a few times. The antigen remains undetermined. Being one base from a much bigger clone, this may be a read error. Previously described methods and listed TCR primers were employed for the bulk TCR libraries. A single record per CDR3 protein comes from TCRdb applying MiXCR to the PCR reads. The sample shows 40,000 to 45,000 distinct CDR3 sequences, less than 20% of them seen only once. The source of the sample is a study of molecular identifiers for immune sequencing clone quantification. The wider study: For replicates, RNA isolated from around 20,000 or 99,000 naive CD8 cells was divided into five portions, of which four were sequenced.

Findings of the study overall: Clones of above 20 RNA copies carried over 98% of effector molecules; in naive cells they carried under 1%.

A CD8+CD4-CCR7+CD45RA+ gate was used to sort naive CD8 T cells. The ends were cut back, 2 bases at V and 6 bases at J, with 14 bases in the middle. Germline V gene sequence: CDR1 MNHEY, CDR2 SVGEGT. The CDR3 runs 15 residues. The sequenced sample consisted of naive CD8+ T cells from blood, with Jurkat cell RNA spiked in. Subset indicated: FACS-sorted CD8+CD4-CCR7+CD45RA+ naive T cells. The gene calls are TRBV6-2 or TRBV6-3 and TRBJ1-5; D is uncertain. The receptor was isolated from a human donor in good health. Some libraries in this study had Jurkat cell RNA spiked in. This CDR3 reads CASSYVAPSGQPQHF. Here the CDR3 DNA reads TGTGCCAGCAGTTACGTGGCACCTTCAGGTCAGCCCCAGCATTTT.